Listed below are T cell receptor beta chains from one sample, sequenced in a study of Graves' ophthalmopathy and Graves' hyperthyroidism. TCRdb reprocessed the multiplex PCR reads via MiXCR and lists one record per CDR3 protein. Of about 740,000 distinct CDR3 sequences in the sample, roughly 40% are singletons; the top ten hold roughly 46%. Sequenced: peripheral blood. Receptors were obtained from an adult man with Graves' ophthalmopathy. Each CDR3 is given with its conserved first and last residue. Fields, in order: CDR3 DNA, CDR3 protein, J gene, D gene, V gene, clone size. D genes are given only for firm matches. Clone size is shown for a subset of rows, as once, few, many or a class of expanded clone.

TGCAGTGGTAGGGAATCTGAAGCTTTCTTT,CSGRESEAFF,TRBJ1-1,.,TRBV20-1,.
TGTGCCAGCAGTGAAAGGGAAGCCTCCTATGGCTACACCTTC,CASSEREASYGYTF,TRBJ1-2,.,TRBV10-3,few
TGCGCCAGCTCCCCCCGGGCTAGCGGCCAAGAGACCCAGTACTTC,CASSPRASGQETQYF,TRBJ2-5,TRBD2,TRBV4-3,few
TGTGCCATCAGTGTGACAGGGAAGAACACTGAAGCTTTCTTT,CAISVTGKNTEAFF,TRBJ1-1,TRBD1,TRBV10-3,.
TGTGCCAGCAGCTTAGGCATGGGAGAGACCCAGTACTTC,CASSLGMGETQYF,TRBJ2-5,.,TRBV13,.
TGTGCCAGCAGCGTGAACCCCCAGAACACTGAAGCTTTCTTT,CASSVNPQNTEAFF,TRBJ1-1,.,TRBV10-3,many
TGTGCCAGCAGCCCAACCCAGGGTAGCAATGAGCAGTTCTTC,CASSPTQGSNEQFF,TRBJ2-1,.,TRBV7-9,.
TGTGCCAGTCGTAGCGGGAGGGCAGAGACCCAGTACTTC,CASRSGRAETQYF,TRBJ2-5,TRBD2,TRBV19,few
TGTGCCAGCAGCCAGACATGGGGGGAGCTGTTTTTT,CASSQTWGELFF,TRBJ2-2,.,TRBV7-9,.
TGTGCCAGTCCGGGACAGGGCTCCTCTGGGGCCAACGTCCTGACTTTC,CASPGQGSSGANVLTF,TRBJ2-6,TRBD1,TRBV10-3,few
TGTGCCATCAGTGATCGGGGCGGGGGGGCCTACGAGCAGTACTTC,CAISDRGGGAYEQYF,TRBJ2-7,TRBD2,TRBV10-3,.
TGTGCCAGCAGCTTAGCCGGGGCTGGGGGCTACACCTTC,CASSLAGAGGYTF,TRBJ1-2,.,TRBV7-3,.
TGTGCCACCCGGGGGAGTGGGGAGACCCAGTACTTC,CATRGSGETQYF,TRBJ2-5,.,TRBV2,.
TGTGCCAGCAGCTCCCCAGGACTAGCGGTGAACACAGATACGCAGTATTTT,CASSSPGLAVNTDTQYF,TRBJ2-3,TRBD2,TRBV5-1,few
TGTGCCAGTAGTATCCCGTTAAAATGGGGATGGAACACTGAAGCTTTCTTT,CASSIPLKWGWNTEAFF,TRBJ1-1,.,TRBV19,.
TGCGCCAGCAGTGAGTCAGGGCTTGGGAAACTGTTTTTT,CASSESGLGKLFF,TRBJ1-4,.,TRBV10-2,.
TGCAGCGGTGACACAGGGAATCCGAACACTGAAGCTTTCTTT,CSGDTGNPNTEAFF,TRBJ1-1,.,TRBV29-1,many
TGTGCCAGTAGTATAGTCACAGGGGGCAGTCAGCCCCAGCATTTT,CASSIVTGGSQPQHF,TRBJ1-5,TRBD1,TRBV19,few
TGTGCCAGTAGTATGGGCGGGCAACCCCTCCACTTT,CASSMGGQPLHF,TRBJ1-6,.,TRBV19,.
TGTGCCAGTAGTACCCGGGGGCGGGAGACCCAGTACTTC,CASSTRGRETQYF,TRBJ2-5,.,TRBV5-6,.
TGTGCCAGCAGCTTAGTGAGGGTACCTGAAGCTTTCTTT,CASSLVRVPEAFF,TRBJ1-1,.,TRBV7-2,many
TGTGCCAGCAGGCTTGTACCAGTGGCGGGCCCGTTAGTCCAAGAGACCCAGTACTTC,CASRLVPVAGPLVQETQYF,TRBJ2-5,.,TRBV5-5,once
TGTGCCAGCTTCAACAGGGCCGAGCAGTACTTC,CASFNRAEQYF,TRBJ2-7,.,TRBV2,.
TGTGCCAGTGGACTTAACGGAGCTAACTATGGCTACACCTTC,CASGLNGANYGYTF,TRBJ1-2,.,TRBV10-3,.
TGCAGTGCTACCCAAGACTTATTTACCGAGCAGTACTTC,CSATQDLFTEQYF,TRBJ2-7,.,TRBV20-1,.
TGTGCCATCAGCCTTAACAGGGACCAAGAGACCCAGTACTTC,CAISLNRDQETQYF,TRBJ2-5,.,TRBV10-3,many
TGTGCCAGCAGTATGGGACAGTATAGCAATCAGCCCCAGCATTTT,CASSMGQYSNQPQHF,TRBJ1-5,TRBD1,TRBV2,.
TGTGCCACCAGCAGCGTAGGACTAGCGGTTCAAGAGACCCAGTACTTC,CATSSVGLAVQETQYF,TRBJ2-5,TRBD2,TRBV15,.